One sample yielded the 16 T cell receptor beta chains listed below, sequenced in a study of prognosis after radiotherapy for stage I lung cancer. Multiplex PCR in two rounds served to amplify TCR beta CDR3 from genomic DNA. The first PCR round targeted every TRBV and TRBJ gene with specific primers. TCRdb recomputed calls from the multiplex PCR reads with MiXCR, one row per CDR3 protein. The repertoire holds tens of thousands of distinct CDR3 sequences, with roughly 29% as singletons. The sequenced sample was PBMCs, obtained before or after stereotactic body radiation therapy (not recorded which). The receptors were sampled from a donor over 45 with non-small cell lung cancer.

Note on this clonotype: This likely traces to a read error, being one base from a far larger clone. The V and J genes are TRBV27 and TRBJ2-7, with 7 bases fitting TRBD1. CDR3 length: 14 residues. CDR1 and CDR2 (germline): MNHEY, SMNVEV (reference sequence). CDR3: CASSRGQWTYEHYF. The CDR3, as DNA: TGTGCCAGCAGTCGGGGACAGTGGACCTACGAGCATTACTTC.

This clonotype was counted many times. The J gene is TRBJ2-1, the V gene TRBV5-1, with 9 bases identical to TRBD1. This CDR3 comprises 15 residues. CDR1 is SGHRS, CDR2 YFSETQ, per germline. After removal of 4 bases from V and 8 bases from J, the junction contained 10 bases not matched to a gene. The CDR3 sequence: CASSPGQGSPDEQFF. As DNA, the CDR3 is TGCGCCAGCAGCCCGGGACAGGGCTCCCCAGATGAGCAGTTCTTC.

The table lists this clonotype with many counts. The genes are TRBV6-1 and TRBJ1-5; D is possibly TRBD1 (6 bases). CDR1 is MNHNS and CDR2 is SASEGT in the germline V gene. The CDR3 totals 16 residues. The V gene lost 2 bases and the J gene lost 0 bases, with 11 bases spanning the gap. DNA of the CDR3: TGTGCCAGCAGTGAATTGACAGGTTATAGCAATCAGCCCCAGCATTTT. It is translated as CASSELTGYSNQPQHF.

The chain carries TRBV5-1 and TRBJ2-1; D not resolved. Germline CDR1 and CDR2: SGHRS and YFSETQ. The length of the CDR3 is 15 residues. V was clipped by 3 bases and J by 10 bases, with 20 bases between them. As DNA, the CDR3 is TGCGCCAGCAGCTCCGGAGAGTATGCGTCGGGCGAGCAGTTCTTC. Translation: CASSSGEYASGEQFF.

This clonotype was counted between two and nine times. The V and J genes are TRBV19 and TRBJ1-4; D possibly corresponds to TRBD1 (6 bases). The CDR3 loop spans 15 amino acids. V dropped 7 bases and J dropped 3 bases, with 15 bases sitting between them. Germline CDR1 reads LNHDA; CDR2 reads SQIVND (reference sequence). CDR3 sequence (DNA): TGTGCCAGTACCAGACCAGGGGCGCCTAATGAAAAACTGTTTTTT. Amino acid sequence: CASTRPGAPNEKLFF.

This chain connects TRBV6-5 to TRBJ1-2; D is unresolved. Germline assignment: CDR1 MNHEY and CDR2 SVGAGI. This CDR3 has 12 amino acids. V lost 4 bases and J lost 8, with 11 bases in between. The CDR3 here is CASSCGRGGYTF. CDR3 nucleotides: TGTGCCAGCAGTTGTGGGCGCGGAGGCTACACCTTC.

This clonotype has only one observation. With only one base between it and a far larger clone, this is likely a read error. This chain uses TRBV6-2 or TRBV6-3 with TRBJ1-1; D call uncertain. Germline-derived CDR1 and CDR2 are MNHEY and SVGEGT. This CDR3 spans 13 amino acids. CDR3 loop: CASIYSKNTEAFF. The DNA for the CDR3 is TGTGCCAGCATTTACTCTAAGAACACTGAAGCTTTCTTT.

The chain recombines TRBV5-1 with TRBJ1-1, with 7 bases lining up with TRBD1. This CDR3 region has 18 residues. The germline V gene has CDR1 SGHRS and CDR2 YFSETQ. After removal of 2 bases from V and 1 base from J, the junction contained 14 bases not matched to a gene. The CDR3 coding sequence is TGCGCCAGCAGCTTTCGTGGGGGGGTGACAGGGAGGAACACTGAAGCTTTCTTT. This codes for CASSFRGGVTGRNTEAFF.

This clonotype was seen at least ten times. V gene TRBV5-1 combines with J gene TRBJ1-2, with a tentative D call TRBD1 (5 bases). Trimming cost V 0 bases and J 4 bases, with 13 bases left between them. The germline gives CDR1 SGHRS, CDR2 YFSETQ. The CDR3 consists of 15 residues. This chain's CDR3 is CASSLGQGGSYGYTF. The CDR3 DNA follows: TGCGCCAGCAGCTTGGGGCAGGGAGGTAGCTATGGCTACACCTTC.

This clonotype is labeled as medium-sized. The V call is TRBV6-1, the J call TRBJ2-3, with 7 bases matching TRBD1. This CDR3 spans 13 amino acids. Germline V gene sequence: CDR1 MNHNS, CDR2 SASEGT. The junction had 4 bases not matched to a gene; V was cut back by 8 bases and J by 2 bases. This CDR3 is CASCDRVTDTQYF. The CDR3 coding sequence is TGTGCCAGCTGCGACAGGGTCACAGATACGCAGTATTTT.

On this clonotype: Since a far larger clone is one base different, this is likely a read error. V and J are TRBV7-2 and TRBJ1-4, with a tentative D call TRBD1 (5 bases). Trimming took 8 bases from V and 1 from J, leaving 14 bases between them. The CDR3 has 15 amino acids. Germline assignment: CDR1 SGHTA and CDR2 FQGNSA. DNA of the CDR3: TGTGCCAGCGGCCCGGGAAGGGGAACTAATGAAAAACTGTTTTTT. Amino acids: CASGPGRGTNEKLFF.

Details on this clonotype: A far larger clone is one nucleotide away, so this likely arose from a read error. The chain is built from TRBV6-9 and TRBJ2-3; D possibly corresponds to TRBD1 (6 bases). This CDR3 region has 19 residues. CDR1 and CDR2 from the germline V gene are MNHGY and SVAAGI. CDR3 in amino acids: CVSSYSRGSVASFTDTQYF. The CDR3 nucleotides are TGTGTCAGCAGTTACTCGAGGGGGAGCGTGGCTAGCTTCACAGATACGCAGTATTTT.

This clonotype has a count of ten or more. The chain joins TRBV20-1 to TRBJ2-3, with 15 positions matching TRBD2. CDR3 size: 17 residues. Looked up from germline, CDR1 is DFQATT and CDR2 is SNEGSKA (reference sequence). With 5 bases clipped from V and 1 base from J, the junction kept 7 bases outside the gene matches. DNA for the CDR3: TGCAGTGCTGCTGGGACTAGCGGGGGGCGGGGCACAGATACGCAGTATTTT. This encodes CSAAGTSGGRGTDTQYF.

The rearrangement uses TRBV6-1 and TRBJ1-1; D is unclear. The V gene lost 8 bases and the J gene lost 9 bases, with 7 bases spanning the gap. The CDR3 has 9 amino acids. Germline V CDR1 and CDR2: MNHNS, SASEGT. The DNA of the CDR3 is TGTGCCAGCTCGGACCAAGCTTTCTTT. It is translated as CASSDQAFF.

On this clonotype: This probably arose from a read error, given a far larger clone one base away. The chain couples TRBV6-2 or TRBV6-3 to TRBJ2-5, with 8 bases fitting TRBD1. The end of the DNA aligns better with TRBJ2-1, so the J call may be wrong. CDR3 length: 14 amino acids. From germline, CDR1 is MNHEY and CDR2 SVGEGT. CDR3 region: CASTEQGAVNEQFF. The CDR3 coding sequence is TGTGCCAGCACAGAGCAGGGGGCGGTCAATGAGCAGTTCTTC.

This clonotype occurred many times. The V call is TRBV3-1, the J call TRBJ2-1, with D perhaps given as TRBD1 or TRBD2 (5 bases each). Germline V gives CDR1 LGHDT, CDR2 YNNKEL (reference sequence). The CDR3 contains 16 residues. Trimming stripped 0 bases from V and 2 bases from J, with 11 bases between. DNA of the CDR3: TGTGCCAGCAGCCAAGATCGGGGACGTACCTACAATGAGCAGTTCTTC. Residues: CASSQDRGRTYNEQFF.